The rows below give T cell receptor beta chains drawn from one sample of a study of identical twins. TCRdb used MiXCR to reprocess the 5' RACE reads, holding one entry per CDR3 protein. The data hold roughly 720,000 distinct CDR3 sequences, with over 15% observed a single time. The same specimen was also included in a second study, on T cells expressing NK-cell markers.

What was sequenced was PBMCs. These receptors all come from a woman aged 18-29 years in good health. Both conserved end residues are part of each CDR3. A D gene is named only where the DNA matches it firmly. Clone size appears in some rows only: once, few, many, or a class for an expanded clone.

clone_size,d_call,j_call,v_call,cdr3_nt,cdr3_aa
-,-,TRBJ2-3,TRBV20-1,TGCAGTGCTGGCGCGATTAGAACGAGCACAGATACGCAGAATTTT,CSAGAIRTSTDTQNF
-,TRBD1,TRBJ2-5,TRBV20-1,TGCAGTGCTAGGGACAGGTTGATAAAGACCCAGTACTTC,CSARDRLIKTQYF
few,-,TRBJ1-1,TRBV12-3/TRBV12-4,TGTGCCAGCAGTTTAATCGGCGGTATGAACACTGAAGCTTTCTTT,CASSLIGGMNTEAFF
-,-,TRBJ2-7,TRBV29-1,TGCAGCGTTGATGCGGGTCCCTACGAGCAGTACTTC,CSVDAGPYEQYF
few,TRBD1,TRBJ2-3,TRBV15,TGTGCCACCAGCAGGGGACAGGGGTTTCCAGATACGCAGTATTTT,CATSRGQGFPDTQYF
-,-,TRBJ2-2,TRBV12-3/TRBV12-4,TGTGCCAGCATGGCTTCGCGGGAGAACACCGGGGAGCTGTTTTTT,CASMASRENTGELFF
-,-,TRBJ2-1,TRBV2,TGTGCCAGCAAAAACCGGGACTCCAATGAGCAGTTCTTC,CASKNRDSNEQFF
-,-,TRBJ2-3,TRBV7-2,TGTGCCAGCAGCTTTAGGAGCGGGTACCTCACAGATACGCAGTATTTT,CASSFRSGYLTDTQYF
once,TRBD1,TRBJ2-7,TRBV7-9,TGTGCCAGCAGCTTTGGGACAGGGATTCGAGAGCAGTACTTC,CASSFGTGIREQYF
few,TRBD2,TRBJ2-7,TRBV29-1,TGCAGCGTTGTCGGACTAGCGGAGGGCTACGAGCAGTACTTC,CSVVGLAEGYEQYF
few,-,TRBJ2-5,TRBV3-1,TGTGCCAGCAGCCAAGGCTTTGGGACCCAGTACTTC,CASSQGFGTQYF
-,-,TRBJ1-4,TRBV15,TGTGCCACCAGCAGGACGCAGGGGCCCCTTAATGAAAAACTGTTTTTT,CATSRTQGPLNEKLFF
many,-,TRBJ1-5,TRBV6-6,TGTGCCAGCAGCTTACAGGATCAGCCCCAGCATTTT,CASSLQDQPQHF
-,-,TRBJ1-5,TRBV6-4,TGTGCACTAAATCAGCCCCAGCATTTT,CALNQPQHF
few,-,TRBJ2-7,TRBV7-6,TGTGCCAGCAGCTTAGCAAGAGGGGATGGGGTACAGCCCTACGAGCAGTACTTC,CASSLARGDGVQPYEQYF
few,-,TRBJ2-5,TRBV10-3,TGTGCCATCAACCGGGGTACCCAAGAGACCCAGTACTTC,CAINRGTQETQYF
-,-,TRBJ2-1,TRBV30,TGTGCCTGTTCAGGGGCTATCGATGAGCAGTTCTTC,CACSGAIDEQFF
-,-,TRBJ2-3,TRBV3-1,TGTGCCAGCTCTAACTGGGCTGGAACTAGCACAGATACGCAGTATTTT,CASSNWAGTSTDTQYF
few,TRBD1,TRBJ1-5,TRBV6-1,TGTGCCAGCAGGGGGACAGGGGGAAGGAATCAGCCCCAGCATTTT,CASRGTGGRNQPQHF
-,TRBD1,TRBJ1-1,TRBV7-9,TGTGCCAGCAGCTCATCGGGACAGGGGCAAGAGAACACTGAAGCTTTCTTT,CASSSSGQGQENTEAFF
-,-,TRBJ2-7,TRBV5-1,TGCGCCAGCAGCTTGGGTCCAGGACTCGGGACCTACGAGCAGTACTTC,CASSLGPGLGTYEQYF
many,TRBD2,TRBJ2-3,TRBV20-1,TGCAGTGCTAGGAGCGGGACGGGGCGCACAGATACGCAGTATTTT,CSARSGTGRTDTQYF
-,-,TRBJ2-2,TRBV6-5,TGTGCCAGCAGTTACTCGCGCGGGGAGCTGTTTTTT,CASSYSRGELFF
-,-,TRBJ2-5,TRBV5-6,TGTGCCAGCAGCCAAATACAAGAGACCCAGTACTTC,CASSQIQETQYF
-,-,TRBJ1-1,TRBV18,TGTGCCAGCTCACCCAGTTTGATGAGCACTGAAGCTTTCTTT,CASSPSLMSTEAFF
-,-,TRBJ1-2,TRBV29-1,TGCAGCGTAATCCGGGGCTACACCTTC,CSVIRGYTF
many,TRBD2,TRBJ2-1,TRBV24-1,TGTGCCACCAGTGATCCGGCTAGCGGGGGGGCAGGGTACAATGAGCAGTTCTTC,CATSDPASGGAGYNEQFF
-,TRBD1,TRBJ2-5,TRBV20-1,TGCAGTGCTAGATCCTCAGGGGGGACCCAGTACTTC,CSARSSGGTQYF